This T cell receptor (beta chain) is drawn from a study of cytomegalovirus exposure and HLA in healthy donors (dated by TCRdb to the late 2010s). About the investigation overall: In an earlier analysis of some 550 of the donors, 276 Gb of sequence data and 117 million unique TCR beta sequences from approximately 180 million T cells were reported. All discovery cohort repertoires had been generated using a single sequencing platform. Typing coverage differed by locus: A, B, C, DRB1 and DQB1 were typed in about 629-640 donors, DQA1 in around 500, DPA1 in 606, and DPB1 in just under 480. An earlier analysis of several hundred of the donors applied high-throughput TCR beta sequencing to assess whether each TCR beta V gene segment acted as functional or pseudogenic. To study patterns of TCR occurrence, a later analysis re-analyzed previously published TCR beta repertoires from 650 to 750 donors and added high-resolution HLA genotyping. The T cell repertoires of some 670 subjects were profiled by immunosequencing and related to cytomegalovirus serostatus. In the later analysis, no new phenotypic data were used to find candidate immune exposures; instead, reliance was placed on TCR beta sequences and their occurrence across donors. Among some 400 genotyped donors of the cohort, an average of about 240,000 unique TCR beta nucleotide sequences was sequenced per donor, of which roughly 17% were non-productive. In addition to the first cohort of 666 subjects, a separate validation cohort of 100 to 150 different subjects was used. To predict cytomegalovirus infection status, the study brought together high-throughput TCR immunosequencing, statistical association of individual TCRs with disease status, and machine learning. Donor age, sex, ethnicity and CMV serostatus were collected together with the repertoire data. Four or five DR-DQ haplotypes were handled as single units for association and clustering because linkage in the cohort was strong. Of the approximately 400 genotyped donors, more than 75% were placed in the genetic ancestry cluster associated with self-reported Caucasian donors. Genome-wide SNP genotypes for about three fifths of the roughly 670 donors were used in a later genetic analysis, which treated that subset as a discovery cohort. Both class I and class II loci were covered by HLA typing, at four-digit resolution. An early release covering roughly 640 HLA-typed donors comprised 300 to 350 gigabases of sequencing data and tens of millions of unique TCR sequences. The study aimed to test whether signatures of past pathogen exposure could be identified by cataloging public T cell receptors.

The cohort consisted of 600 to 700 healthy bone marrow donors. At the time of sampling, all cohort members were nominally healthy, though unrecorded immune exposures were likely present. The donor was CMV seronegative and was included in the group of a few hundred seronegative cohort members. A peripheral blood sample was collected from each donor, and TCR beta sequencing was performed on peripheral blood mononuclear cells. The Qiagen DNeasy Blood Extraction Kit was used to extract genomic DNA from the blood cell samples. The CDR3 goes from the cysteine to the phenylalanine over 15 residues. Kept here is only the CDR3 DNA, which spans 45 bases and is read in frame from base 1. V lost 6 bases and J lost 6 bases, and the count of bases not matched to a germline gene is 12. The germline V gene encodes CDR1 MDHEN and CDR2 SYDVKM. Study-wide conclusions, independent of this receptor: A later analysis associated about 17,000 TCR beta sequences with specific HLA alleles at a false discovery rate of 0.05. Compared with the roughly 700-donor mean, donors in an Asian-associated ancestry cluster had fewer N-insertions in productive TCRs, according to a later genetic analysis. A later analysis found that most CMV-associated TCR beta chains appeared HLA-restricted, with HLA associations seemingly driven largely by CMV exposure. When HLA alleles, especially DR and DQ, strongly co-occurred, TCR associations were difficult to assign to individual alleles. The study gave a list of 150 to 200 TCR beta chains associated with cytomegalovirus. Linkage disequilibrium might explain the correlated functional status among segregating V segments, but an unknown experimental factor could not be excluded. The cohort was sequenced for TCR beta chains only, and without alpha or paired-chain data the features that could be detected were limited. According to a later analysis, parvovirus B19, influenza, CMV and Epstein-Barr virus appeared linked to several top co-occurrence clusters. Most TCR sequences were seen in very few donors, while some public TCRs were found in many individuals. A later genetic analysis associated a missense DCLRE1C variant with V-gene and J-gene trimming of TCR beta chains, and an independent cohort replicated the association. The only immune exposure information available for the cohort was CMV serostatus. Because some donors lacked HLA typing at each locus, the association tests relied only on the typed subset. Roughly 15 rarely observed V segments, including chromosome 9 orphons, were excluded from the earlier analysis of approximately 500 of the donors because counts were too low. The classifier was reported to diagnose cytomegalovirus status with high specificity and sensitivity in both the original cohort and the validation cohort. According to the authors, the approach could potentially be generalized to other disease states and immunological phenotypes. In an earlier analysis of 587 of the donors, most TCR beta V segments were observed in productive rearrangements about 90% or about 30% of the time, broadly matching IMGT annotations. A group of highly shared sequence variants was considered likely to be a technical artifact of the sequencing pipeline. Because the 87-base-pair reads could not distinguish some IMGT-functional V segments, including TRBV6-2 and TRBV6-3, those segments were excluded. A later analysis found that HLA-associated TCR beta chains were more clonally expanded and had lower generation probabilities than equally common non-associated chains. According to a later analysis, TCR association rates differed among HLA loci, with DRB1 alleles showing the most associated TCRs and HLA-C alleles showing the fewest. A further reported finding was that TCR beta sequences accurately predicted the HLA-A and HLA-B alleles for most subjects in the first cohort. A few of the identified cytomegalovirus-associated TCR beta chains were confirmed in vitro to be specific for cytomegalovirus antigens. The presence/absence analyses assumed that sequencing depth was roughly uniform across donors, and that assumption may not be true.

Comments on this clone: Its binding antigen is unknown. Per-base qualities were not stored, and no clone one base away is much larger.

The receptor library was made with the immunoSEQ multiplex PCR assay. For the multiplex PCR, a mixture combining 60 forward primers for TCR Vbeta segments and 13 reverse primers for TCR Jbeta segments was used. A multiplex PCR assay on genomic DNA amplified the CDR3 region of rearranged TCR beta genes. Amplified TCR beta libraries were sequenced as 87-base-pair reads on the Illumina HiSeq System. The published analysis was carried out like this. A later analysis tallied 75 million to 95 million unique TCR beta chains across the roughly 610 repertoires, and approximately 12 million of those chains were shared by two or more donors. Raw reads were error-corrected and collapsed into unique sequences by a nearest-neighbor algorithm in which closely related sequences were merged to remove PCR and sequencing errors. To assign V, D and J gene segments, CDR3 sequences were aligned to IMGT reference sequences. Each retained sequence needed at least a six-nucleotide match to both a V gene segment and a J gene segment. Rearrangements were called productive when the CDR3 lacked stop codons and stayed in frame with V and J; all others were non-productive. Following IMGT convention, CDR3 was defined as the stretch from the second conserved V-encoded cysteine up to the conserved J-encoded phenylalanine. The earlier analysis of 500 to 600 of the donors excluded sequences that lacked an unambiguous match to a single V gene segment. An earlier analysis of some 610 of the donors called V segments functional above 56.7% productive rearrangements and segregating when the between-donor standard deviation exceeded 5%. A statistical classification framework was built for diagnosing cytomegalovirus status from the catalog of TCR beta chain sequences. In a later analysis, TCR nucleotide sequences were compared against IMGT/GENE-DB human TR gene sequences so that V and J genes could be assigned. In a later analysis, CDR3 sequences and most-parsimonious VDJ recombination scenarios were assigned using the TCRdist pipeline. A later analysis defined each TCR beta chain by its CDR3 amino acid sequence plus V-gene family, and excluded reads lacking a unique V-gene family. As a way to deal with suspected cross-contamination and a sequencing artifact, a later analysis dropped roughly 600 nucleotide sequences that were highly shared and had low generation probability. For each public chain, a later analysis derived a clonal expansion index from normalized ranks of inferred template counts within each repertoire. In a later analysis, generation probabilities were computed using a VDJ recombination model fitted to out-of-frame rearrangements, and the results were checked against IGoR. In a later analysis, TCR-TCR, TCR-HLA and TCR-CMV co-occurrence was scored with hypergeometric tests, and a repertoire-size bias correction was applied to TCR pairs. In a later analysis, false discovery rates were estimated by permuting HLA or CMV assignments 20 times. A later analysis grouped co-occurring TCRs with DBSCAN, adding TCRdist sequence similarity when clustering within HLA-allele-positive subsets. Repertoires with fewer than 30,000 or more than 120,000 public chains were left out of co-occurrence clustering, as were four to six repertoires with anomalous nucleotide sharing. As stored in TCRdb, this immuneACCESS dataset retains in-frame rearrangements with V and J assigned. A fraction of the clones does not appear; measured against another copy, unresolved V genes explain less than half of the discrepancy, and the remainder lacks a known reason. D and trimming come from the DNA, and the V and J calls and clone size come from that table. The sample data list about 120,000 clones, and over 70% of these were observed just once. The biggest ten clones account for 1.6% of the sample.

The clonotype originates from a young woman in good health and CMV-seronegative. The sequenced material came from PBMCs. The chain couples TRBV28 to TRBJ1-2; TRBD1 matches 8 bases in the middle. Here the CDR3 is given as CASRTRDRHSNGYTF. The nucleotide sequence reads TGTGCCAGCAGAACCCGGGACAGGCATTCAAATGGCTACACCTTC.